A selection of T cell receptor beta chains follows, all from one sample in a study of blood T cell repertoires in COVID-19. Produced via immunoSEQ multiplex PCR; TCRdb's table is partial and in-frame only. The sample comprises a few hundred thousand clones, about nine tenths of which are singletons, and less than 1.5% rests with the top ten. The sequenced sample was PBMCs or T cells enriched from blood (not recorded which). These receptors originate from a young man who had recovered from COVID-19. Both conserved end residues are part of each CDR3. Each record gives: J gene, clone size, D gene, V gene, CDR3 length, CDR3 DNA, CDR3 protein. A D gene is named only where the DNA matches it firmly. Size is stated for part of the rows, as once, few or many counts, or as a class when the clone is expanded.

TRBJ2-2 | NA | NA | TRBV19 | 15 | TGTGCCAGTAGTCAACAGGGTCGCGACACCGGGGAGCTGTTTTTT | CASSQQGRDTGELFF
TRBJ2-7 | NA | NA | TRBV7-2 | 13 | TGTGCCAGCAGCTTAGGGAGGAGCTACGAGCAGTACTTC | CASSLGRSYEQYF
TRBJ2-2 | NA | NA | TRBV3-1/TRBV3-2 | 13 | TGTGCCAGCAGCTCCAGGGTTAACGGGGAGCTGTTTTTT | CASSSRVNGELFF
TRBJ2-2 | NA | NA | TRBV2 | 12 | TGTGCCAGCACCCGGAACACCGGGGAGCTGTTTTTT | CASTRNTGELFF
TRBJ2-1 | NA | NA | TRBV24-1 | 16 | TGTGCCACCAGTGTCAGCTCGAGGAGCTCCTACAATGAGCAGTTCTTC | CATSVSSRSSYNEQFF
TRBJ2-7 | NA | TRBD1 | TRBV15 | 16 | TGTGCCACCAGCAGAGACCTCGGGACAGGGGCCTCCCAGCAGTACTTC | CATSRDLGTGASQQYF
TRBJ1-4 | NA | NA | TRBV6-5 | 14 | TGTGCCAGCAGGGGAGTTTCGACTAATGAAAAACTGTTTTTT | CASRGVSTNEKLFF
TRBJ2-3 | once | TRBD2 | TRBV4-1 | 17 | TGCGCCAGCAGCCAAGATCCCGGCGGGGGGAACACAGATACGCAGTATTTT | CASSQDPGGGNTDTQYF
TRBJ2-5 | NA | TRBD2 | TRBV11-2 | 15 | TGTGCCAGCAGCTTTCGCAGGACTAGTCAAGAGACCCAGTACTTC | CASSFRRTSQETQYF
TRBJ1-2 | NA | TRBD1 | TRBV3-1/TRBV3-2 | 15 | TGTGCCAGCAGCCAAGATCGCGGGACAGGAACCGGCTACACCTTC | CASSQDRGTGTGYTF
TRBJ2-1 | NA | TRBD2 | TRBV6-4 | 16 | TGTGCCAGCAGTGACGCCGGGACTAGCGGGCACAATGAGCAGTTCTTC | CASSDAGTSGHNEQFF
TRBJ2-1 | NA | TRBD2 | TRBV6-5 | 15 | TGTGCCAGCAGTCCTAGCGGCAGCTCCTACAATGAGCAGTTCTTC | CASSPSGSSYNEQFF
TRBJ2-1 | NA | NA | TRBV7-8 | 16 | TGTGCCAGCAGCCAGAAGCTATGGAGCTCCTACAATGAGCAGTTCTTC | CASSQKLWSSYNEQFF
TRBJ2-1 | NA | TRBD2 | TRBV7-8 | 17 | TGTGCCAGCAGCCCAGCCGGGACTACGAGCTCCTACAATGAGCAGTTCTTC | CASSPAGTTSSYNEQFF
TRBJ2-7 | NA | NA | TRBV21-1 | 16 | TGTGCCAGCAGCAAACCGGGACTAGCGGACTCCTACGAGCAGTACTTC | CASSKPGLADSYEQYF
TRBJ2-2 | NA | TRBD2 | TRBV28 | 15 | TGTGCCAGCAGTTTTATAGCGGGAGGCACCGGGGAGCTGTTTTTT | CASSFIAGGTGELFF
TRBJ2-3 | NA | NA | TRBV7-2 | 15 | TGTGCCAGCACCTTGATCCCAGGGGACCCAGATACGCAGTATTTT | CASTLIPGDPDTQYF
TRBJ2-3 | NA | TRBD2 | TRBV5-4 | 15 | TGTGCCAGCAGCTTGGTTAGCGGGAGCACAGATACGCAGTATTTT | CASSLVSGSTDTQYF
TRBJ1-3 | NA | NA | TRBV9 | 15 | TGTGCCAGCAGCGTTTCAGGGAATCTTGGAAACACCATATATTTT | CASSVSGNLGNTIYF
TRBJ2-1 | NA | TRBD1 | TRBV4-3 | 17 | TGCGCCAGCAGCCAAGACCCGGACAGGGGGGCGATCAATGAGCAGTTCTTC | CASSQDPDRGAINEQFF
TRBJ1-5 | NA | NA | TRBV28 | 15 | TGTGCCAGCGTTCATTTCAGGGTGGGCAATCAGCCCCAGCATTTT | CASVHFRVGNQPQHF
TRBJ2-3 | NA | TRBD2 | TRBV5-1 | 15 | TGCGCCAGCAAAATTCTTAGCGGGAGGGAGGATACGCAGTATTTT | CASKILSGREDTQYF
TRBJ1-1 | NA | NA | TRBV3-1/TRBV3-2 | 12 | TGTGCCAGCAGCCAGTCAGGGGTATTGGCTTTCTTT | CASSQSGVLAFF
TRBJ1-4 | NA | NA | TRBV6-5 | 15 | TGTGCCAGCAGTCCCGGGGGGGCCGGAGGCGAAAAACTGTTTTTT | CASSPGGAGGEKLFF
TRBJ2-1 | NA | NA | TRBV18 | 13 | TGTGCCAGCTCACCGGGCAGAAACAATGAGCAGTTCTTC | CASSPGRNNEQFF
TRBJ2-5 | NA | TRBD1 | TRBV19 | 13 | TGTGCCAGTCGTACAGGGGGCGAAGAGACCCAGTACTTC | CASRTGGEETQYF
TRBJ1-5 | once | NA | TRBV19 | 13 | TGTGCCAGTAGGGACAGTAGGAATCAGCCCCAGCATTTT | CASRDSRNQPQHF
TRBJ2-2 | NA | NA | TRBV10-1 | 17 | TGCGCCAGCAGTGAAGGGTTGGCGGACTCGAACACCGGGGAGCTGTTTTTT | CASSEGLADSNTGELFF
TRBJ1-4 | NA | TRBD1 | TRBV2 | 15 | TGTGCCACCCTAAAATCGACAGGGATTAATGAAAAACTGTTTTTT | CATLKSTGINEKLFF